Listed below are T cell receptor beta chains from one sample, sequenced in a study of blood T cell repertoires in COVID-19. Sequenced by immunoSEQ multiplex PCR; TCRdb stores in-frame clones only, minus some. The table records 45,000 to 65,000 clones, approximately 86% of them present only once. The sequenced material came from peripheral blood. These receptors were collected from a man at least 80 years old with active COVID-19. Both conserved end residues are part of each CDR3. The D gene is left open where the match is weak.

v_gene,d_gene,j_gene,CDR3aa,CDR3nt
TRBV7-8,-,TRBJ2-1,CASSPAGGLFF,TGTGCCAGCAGCCCAGCGGGTGGACTGTTCTTC
TRBV15,TRBD2,TRBJ2-7,CATSAGAIYEQYF,TGTGCCACATCCGCGGGAGCAATCTACGAGCAGTACTTC
TRBV7-8,TRBD1,TRBJ2-5,CASSSGTTGGAETQYF,TGTGCCAGCAGCTCCGGCACGACAGGGGGGGCAGAGACCCAGTACTTC
TRBV11-2,-,TRBJ2-3,CASSWAGAPDTQYF,TGTGCCAGCAGCTGGGCAGGGGCCCCGGATACGCAGTATTTT
TRBV18,-,TRBJ2-5,CASSPPGQETQYF,TGTGCCAGCTCACCGCCAGGGCAAGAGACCCAGTACTTC
TRBV10-3,TRBD1,TRBJ2-3,CAIRAMRDRVITDTQYF,TGTGCCATCAGGGCCATGAGGGACAGGGTAATCACAGATACGCAGTATTTT
TRBV4-1,TRBD1,TRBJ2-7,CASSQDRGRREQYF,TGCGCCAGCAGCCAAGACAGGGGGCGTCGCGAGCAGTACTTC
TRBV24-1,TRBD1,TRBJ2-6,CATSDPRTGITGANVLTF,TGTGCCACCAGTGACCCCCGGACAGGGATTACTGGGGCCAACGTCCTGACTTTC
TRBV15,-,TRBJ2-5,CATSRETYQETQYF,TGTGCCACCTCCAGGGAAACGTACCAAGAGACCCAGTACTTC
TRBV9,TRBD1,TRBJ2-6,CASSDRQGAVSGANVLTF,TGTGCCAGCAGCGATCGACAGGGGGCGGTCTCTGGGGCCAACGTCCTGACTTTC